The 31 T cell receptor beta chains in this list originate from one sample, sequenced in a study of spatial heterogeneity in lung cancer. TCRdb ran MiXCR on the 5' RACE reads and lists one entry per CDR3 protein. Of 7,000 to 8,000 distinct CDR3 sequences in the sample, 7% were seen once. Regarding time point: sample taken at primary tumor resection. Sequencing of whole RNA from tumor, nontumor lung or frozen PBMC involved no sorting. Sequences were derived from PBMCs, sampled at surgery. Source of these receptors: a male donor with early-stage non-small cell lung cancer.

This clonotype has a count of ten or more. The size of this beta chain means little, since it is a stray read in a library made for alpha chains. V gene TRBV7-2 combines with J gene TRBJ2-5; D may be TRBD1 (5 bases). This CDR3 region has 13 residues. V was clipped by 5 bases and J by 2 bases, with 9 bases between them. Germline CDR1 and CDR2: SGHTA and FQGNSA. For the CDR3, the DNA is TGTGCCAGCAGCCAACAGGTTCAAGAGACCCAGTACTTC. This sequence encodes CASSQQVQETQYF.

This clonotype was counted many times. Found in a library prepared for alpha chains, this beta chain is an off-target read, and its abundance has little meaning. The rearrangement joins TRBV28 to TRBJ2-3; D remains unclear. Germline V gene lookup returns CDR1 MDHEN and CDR2 SYDVKM. The CDR3 spans 13 residues. The V end lost 3 bases, the J end lost 1 base, and 5 bases lay between the germline ends. The CDR3 loop is CASSLPGTDTQYF. Here the CDR3 DNA reads TGTGCCAGCAGTTTGCCGGGCACAGATACGCAGTATTTT.

Note on this clonotype: For a library built for alpha chains, this beta chain is a stray read; little rests on its size. The chain combines TRBV28 with TRBJ1-4, with D unclear. The CDR3 loop spans 11 amino acids. Deletions cut 3 bases from V and 8 bases from J, with 4 bases between. Germline V CDR1 and CDR2: MDHEN, SYDVKM. CDR3 bases: TGTGCCAGCAGTTTGGACGAAAAACTGTTTTTT. Translation: CASSLDEKLFF.

This clonotype appeared many times. One end of the junction is discordant with germline, which a read error may explain. The library was prepared for alpha chains; this beta chain is a stray read, so its frequency means little. The chain joins TRBV24-1 to TRBJ1-5; 7 bases match TRBD1. Germline values: CDR1 KGHDR, CDR2 SFDVKD. This CDR3 comprises 14 residues. CDR3 protein: CATSDPTGNQPRHF. CDR3 in DNA: TGTGCCACCAGTGATCCGACAGGGAATCAGCCCCGGCATTTT.

This clonotype was recorded a few times. This beta chain turned up in a library designed for alpha chains; as an off-target read, its abundance says little. The J gene is TRBJ2-3, the V gene TRBV3-1; possible D gene TRBD2, 6 bases. V gave up 3 bases and J gave up 1 base, with 11 bases separating them. Per germline, CDR1 LGHDT and CDR2 YNNKEL (reference sequence). This CDR3 spans 15 amino acids. The CDR3 DNA follows: TGTGCCAGCAGCCAGTTCGGGAGCCGCACAGATACGCAGTATTTT. Translation: CASSQFGSRTDTQYF.

This clonotype was observed at least ten times. Within a library made for alpha chains, this beta chain is off target, and its count is uninformative. The chain uses TRBV7-8 and TRBJ2-1; D remains unclear. The CDR3 is made up of 11 amino acids. Trimming pared 4 bases from V and 5 bases from J, leaving 3 bases between. Germline values: CDR1 SGHVS, CDR2 FQNEAQ. The CDR3 nucleotides read TGTGCCAGCAGCTCGCACAATGAGCAGTTCTTC. This codes for CASSSHNEQFF.

This clonotype showed up many times. Because the library targeted alpha chains, this beta chain is an off-target read whose size means little. The chain couples TRBV2 to TRBJ2-2, with D tentatively TRBD2 (5 bases). CDR1 and CDR2 (germline): SNHLY, FYNNEI. The V end lost 2 bases, the J end lost 5 bases, and 12 bases lay between the germline ends. This CDR3 contains 15 residues. The CDR3 spells CASSELTTGTGELFF. DNA for the CDR3: TGTGCCAGCAGTGAATTGACCACGGGGACCGGGGAGCTGTTTTTT. Full variable domain (missing parts from reference TRBV2 and TRBJ2-2): EPEVTQTPSHQVTQMGQEVILRCVPISNHLYFYWYRQILGQKVEFLVSFYNNEISEKSEIFDDQFSVERPDGSNFTLKIRSTKLEDSAMYFCASSELTTGTGELFFGEGSRLTVL.

In its sample, this clonotype was seen many times. This beta chain appears as a stray read in a library generated for alpha chains; its size is not informative. V usage is TRBV3-1 and J usage is TRBJ1-5, with D possibly TRBD1 on 6 matching bases. In germline, CDR1 is LGHDT, CDR2 YNNKEL (reference sequence). This CDR3 spans 15 amino acids. Between the trimmed V and J ends, which lost 0 bases and 6 bases, there was a span of 12 bases. The CDR3 reads CASSQDGGGGQPQHF. CDR3 nucleotides: TGTGCCAGCAGCCAAGACGGCGGGGGCGGTCAGCCCCAGCATTTT.

With regard to this clonotype: Because the library targeted alpha chains, this beta chain is an off-target read whose size means little. The V gene is TRBV7-9, the J gene TRBJ1-4; D not resolved. This CDR3 spans 14 amino acids. CDR1 SEHNR and CDR2 FQNEAQ come from the germline V gene (reference sequence). V was trimmed by 7 bases and J by 5 bases, leaving 14 bases between them. In DNA form, the CDR3 reads TGTGCCAGCATCCTTGTGGCAGACAATGAAAAACTGTTTTTT. Translated, it gives CASILVADNEKLFF.

This clonotype was seen at least ten times. A library prepared for alpha chains yielded this beta chain as an off-target read; its size is of little meaning. V gene TRBV28 combines with J gene TRBJ1-5; D is unresolved. Germline CDR1 and CDR2: MDHEN and SYDVKM. The CDR3 length is 12 residues. Between the trimmed V and J ends, which lost 3 bases and 9 bases, there was a span of 9 bases. The CDR3 DNA is TGTGCCAGCAGTTTGGCACGTAGGCCCCAGCATTTT. This translates into CASSLARRPQHF.

This clonotype was observed at least ten times. This beta chain appears as a stray read in a library generated for alpha chains; its size is not informative. The chain employs TRBV6-2 or TRBV6-3 and TRBJ2-7; D gene uncertain. CDR1 and CDR2 (germline): MNHEY, SVGEGT. The CDR3 runs 14 residues. V gave up 0 bases and J gave up 0 bases, with 6 bases separating them. The CDR3 bases are TGTGCCAGCAGTTACTCGTCAGGCTCCTACGAGCAGTACTTC. This gives the protein CASSYSSGSYEQYF.

This clonotype was recorded at least ten times. Since the library was made to target alpha chains, this beta chain is a stray read and its abundance is not meaningful. The V call is TRBV6-5, the J call TRBJ1-1; D not resolved. The germline CDR1 and CDR2 sequences are MNHEY and SVGAGI. With 5 bases removed from V and 5 bases from J, the gap between germline ends came to 12 bases. This CDR3 spans 13 amino acids. CDR3 in DNA: TGTGCCAGCAGTCGGACCCTCGCGACTGAAGCTTTCTTT. It specifies CASSRTLATEAFF.

This clonotype appeared many times. The library was built for alpha chains, so this beta chain is an off-target read and its size means little. The gene calls are TRBV19 and TRBJ2-2; D gene unclear. This CDR3 contains 14 residues. Trimming removed 10 bases at V and 0 bases at J, with 12 bases between. CDR1 and CDR2 from the germline V gene are LNHDA and SQIVND (reference sequence). The CDR3 DNA reads TGTGCCACCAAAGCGCAGGCGAACACCGGGGAGCTGTTTTTT. Its translation is CATKAQANTGELFF. Together with reference TRBV19 and TRBJ2-2, the CDR3 gives the full variable domain: DGGITQSPKYLFRKEGQNVTLSCEQNLNHDAMYWYRQDPGQGLRLIYYSQIVNDFQKGDIAEGYSVSREKKESFPLTVTSAQKNPTAFYLCATKAQANTGELFFGEGSRLTVL.

This clonotype was seen at least ten times. Found in a library prepared for alpha chains, this beta chain is an off-target read, and its abundance has little meaning. The chain couples TRBV7-2 to TRBJ2-2; 9 nucleotides align to TRBD1. This CDR3 spans 15 amino acids. V was clipped by 5 bases and J by 4 bases; unmatched bases: 5. CDR1 is SGHTA and CDR2 is FQGNSA in the germline V gene. CDR3 sequence reads: CASSRDRASTGELFF. The CDR3 nucleotides are TGTGCCAGCAGCCGGGACAGGGCCTCCACCGGGGAGCTGTTTTTT.

Ten or more counts support this clonotype. Because the library targeted alpha chains, this beta chain is an off-target read whose size means little. The V and J genes are TRBV7-6 and TRBJ2-2, with TRBD1 matching over 7 bases. V gave up 1 base and J gave up 5 bases; unmatched junction bases: 4. This CDR3 spans 15 amino acids. The germline gives CDR1 SGHVS, CDR2 FNYEAQ. The DNA for the CDR3 is TGTGCCAGCAGCTTAGGGACAGGTGCGACCGGGGAGCTGTTTTTT. The encoded protein is CASSLGTGATGELFF.

At least ten counts were recorded for this clonotype. This beta chain slipped into a library made for alpha chains as a stray read, so its size is not meaningful. The gene calls are TRBV21-1 and TRBJ1-6. TRBV21-1 is a pseudogene segment. The CDR3 is 15 amino acids. CDR3 in amino acids: CASSKAGGSWAPLHF. The CDR3 DNA reads TGTGCCAGCAGCAAAGCGGGCGGGAGTTGGGCACCCCTCCACTTT.

This clonotype was seen many times. This beta chain appears as a stray read in a library generated for alpha chains; its size is not informative. The chain recombines TRBV20-1 with TRBJ1-6; D remains ambiguous. V dropped 6 bases and J dropped 9 bases, with 9 bases sitting between them. Germline assignment: CDR1 DFQATT and CDR2 SNEGSKA (reference sequence). The CDR3 totals 11 residues. The CDR3 coding sequence is TGCAGTGCATTCGAGGGTTCACCCCTCCACTTT. Translation: CSAFEGSPLHF.

There are a few counts of this clonotype. Little can be read into the size of this beta chain, an off-target read in a library designed for alpha chains. J is TRBJ1-1 and V is TRBV12-3 or TRBV12-4, with 8 bases aligning to TRBD1. The CDR3 consists of 13 residues. V was pared by 7 bases and J by 12 bases, with 13 bases of the junction left unmatched. The CDR3 sequence: CASTNPMDRESFF. CDR3 nucleotide sequence: TGTGCCAGCACCAACCCCATGGACAGGGAATCTTTCTTT.

This clonotype was seen ten or more times. This beta chain is an off-target read within a library intended for alpha chains, so its frequency means little. The gene calls are TRBV12-3 or TRBV12-4 and TRBJ1-1, with 10 bases fitting TRBD1. CDR3 length: 14 amino acids. V gave up 6 bases and J gave up 3 bases; unmatched junction bases: 4. The CDR3, as DNA: TGTGCCAGCAGCCGGGGGACAGGGGACACTGAAGCTTTCTTT. It specifies CASSRGTGDTEAFF.

This clonotype was seen ten or more times. This beta chain is a stray read from a library made for alpha chains; its abundance is not meaningful. J is TRBJ2-6 and V is TRBV24-1; TRBD2 might be the D (6 bases). Trimming left V 5 bases short and J 1 base short, with 8 bases between. CDR3 length: 15 amino acids. Germline V gene data show CDR1 as KGHDR and CDR2 as SFDVKD. Written as DNA, the CDR3 is TGTGCCACCAGTGTTGGGGGGTCTGGGGCCAACGTCCTGACTTTC. As protein: CATSVGGSGANVLTF.

This clonotype was counted ten times or more. This beta chain is an off-target read within a library intended for alpha chains, so its frequency means little. The rearrangement joins TRBV6-5 to TRBJ2-1; a weak D match, TRBD1 (6 bases). Looked up from germline, CDR1 is MNHEY and CDR2 is SVGAGI. Between the trimmed V and J ends, which lost 6 bases and 9 bases, there was a span of 21 bases. The CDR3 loop spans 15 amino acids. The CDR3 here is CASRKALGGFSEQFF. In DNA form, the CDR3 reads TGTGCCAGCAGGAAGGCTCTAGGGGGTTTCAGTGAGCAGTTCTTC.

At least ten counts were recorded for this clonotype. This beta chain was picked up by a library intended for alpha chains and is off target, so its count carries little meaning. V gene TRBV27 combines with J gene TRBJ1-5, with D maybe TRBD1 (5 bases). The CDR3 runs to 13 residues. The V end was cut by 6 bases, the J end by 6 bases, with 12 bases between. Germline V gene data show CDR1 as MNHEY and CDR2 as SMNVEV (reference sequence). The CDR3 loop reads CASRMTVSQPQHF. The DNA of the CDR3 is TGTGCCAGCAGGATGACAGTGAGTCAGCCCCAGCATTTT.

This clonotype occurred many times. Within a library made for alpha chains, this beta chain is off target, and its count is uninformative. The chain carries TRBV29-1 and TRBJ2-7; 14 nucleotides match TRBD2. V lost 7 bases to trimming and J lost 3 bases; unmatched junction nucleotides: 2. The CDR3 is 13 residues long. Per the germline V gene, CDR1 is SQVTM and CDR2 is ANQGSEA. DNA for the CDR3: TGCAGCGGCGGGACTAGCGGGGGCTACGAGCAGTACTTC. Its translation: CSGGTSGGYEQYF.

This clonotype is medium-sized (0.01 to 0.1%) in the sample. This beta chain came through as a stray read in a library set up for alpha chains, and its size says little. This chain connects TRBV15 to TRBJ2-1; the D call may be TRBD1 or TRBD2 (5 bases each). Germline-derived CDR1 and CDR2 are LNHNV and YYDKDF (reference sequence). Deletions cut 8 bases from V and 9 bases from J, with 17 bases between. The CDR3 spans 13 residues. CDR3 nucleotide sequence: TGTGCCACCGGGGGACGGGTGGGGACTGAGCAGTTCTTC. Translation gives CATGGRVGTEQFF. The full variable domain, completed using reference TRBV15 and TRBJ2-1, is DAMVIQNPRYQVTQFGKPVTLSCSQTLNHNVMYWYQQKSSQAPKLLFHYYDKDFNNEADTPDNFQSRRPNTSFCFLDIRSPGLGDTAMYLCATGGRVGTEQFFGPGTRLTVL.

On this clonotype itself: Since the library was made to target alpha chains, this beta chain is a stray read and its abundance is not meaningful. V usage is TRBV20-1 and J usage is TRBJ1-1; a weak D match, TRBD1 (6 bases). The V and J ends lost 3 bases and 0 bases respectively, with 14 bases between them. CDR1 DFQATT and CDR2 SNEGSKA come from the germline V gene (reference sequence). CDR3 length equals 15 residues. The CDR3 sequence: CSARPSRGMNTEAFF. CDR3 DNA sequence: TGCAGTGCTAGGCCCTCGAGGGGGATGAACACTGAAGCTTTCTTT.

This clonotype was observed many times. This beta chain came through as a stray read in a library set up for alpha chains, and its size says little. V usage is TRBV20-1 and J usage is TRBJ2-5; perhaps TRBD1 as D (5 bases). V lost 0 bases, J lost 1 base, and 9 bases lay in between. The germline V gene has CDR1 DFQATT and CDR2 SNEGSKA (reference sequence). The CDR3 is made up of 14 amino acids. DNA of the CDR3: TGCAGTGCTAGAGATCCAGGGTCCCAAGAGACCCAGTACTTC. Its translation is CSARDPGSQETQYF.

This clonotype was observed at least ten times. For a library built for alpha chains, this beta chain is a stray read; little rests on its size. This sequence joins TRBV20-1 and TRBJ2-2, with D possibly called TRBD1 or TRBD2 (5 bases each). V was trimmed by 5 bases and J by 4 bases, leaving 17 bases between them. Germline CDR1 DFQATT, CDR2 SNEGSKA (reference sequence). The CDR3 runs to 15 residues. CDR3 protein: CSALLTRGITGELFF. For the CDR3, the DNA is TGCAGTGCTCTACTGACCCGGGGCATCACCGGGGAGCTGTTTTTT.

This clonotype has a count of ten or more. This beta chain turned up in a library designed for alpha chains; as an off-target read, its abundance says little. The V call is TRBV3-1, the J call TRBJ2-7; 8 bases match TRBD1. Germline CDR1 LGHDT, CDR2 YNNKEL (reference sequence). J gave up 7 bases and V 2 bases, and 10 bases lay outside the gene matches. The CDR3 runs to 15 residues. The CDR3 bases are TGTGCCAGCAGCCAATCTGGACAGGGCCGGAGGGAGCAGTACTTC. Translated, it gives CASSQSGQGRREQYF.

This clonotype was recorded at least ten times. This beta chain represents an off-target read in a library built for alpha chains; its size is of limited meaning. This chain links TRBV2 with TRBJ2-5, with D unclear. Trimming shortened V by 0 bases and J by 2 bases, and 16 bases separated the two germline ends. The CDR3 has 17 amino acids. CDR1 and CDR2 (germline): SNHLY, FYNNEI. The CDR3 here is CASSEALFIATQETQYF. The CDR3 region has the DNA TGTGCCAGCAGTGAAGCGCTCTTCATAGCTACTCAAGAGACCCAGTACTTC.

This clonotype was counted at least ten times. Being off target in a library aimed at alpha chains, this beta chain has a size of little meaning. The chain is built from TRBV18 and TRBJ2-1, with D unclear. V lost 2 bases and J lost 12, with 14 bases in between. Per the germline V gene, CDR1 is KGHSH and CDR2 is LQKENI. This CDR3 is built from 13 residues. The CDR3 region has the DNA TGTGCCAGCTCACCAGGCATGGTGGAGACGCAGTTCTTC. This translates into CASSPGMVETQFF. Filled out from reference TRBV18 and TRBJ2-1, the complete variable domain reads NAGVMQNPRHLVRRRGQEARLRCSPMKGHSHVYWYRQLPEEGLKFMVYLQKENIIDESGMPKERFSAEFPKEGPSILRIQQVVRGDSAAYFCASSPGMVETQFFGPGTRLTVL.

This clonotype was observed at least ten times. With the library built for alpha chains, this beta chain is off target and its frequency is not meaningful. The CDR3 DNA reads as TGTGCCAGCAGCTTAGGACTAGTCGCAGATACGCAGTATTTT. This sequence encodes CASSLGLVADTQYF. The chain joins TRBV7-9 to TRBJ2-3; tentatively, D is TRBD2 (6 bases). Between the trimmed V and J ends, which lost 1 base and 4 bases, there was a span of 9 bases. The CDR3 has 14 residues. Germline V lookup: CDR1 SEHNR, CDR2 FQNEAQ (reference sequence).